This T cell receptor (beta chain) was obtained from a study of beta chain features in type 1 diabetes. Study-wide context: The study found patients and healthy donors alike in age, gender and cell yields.

CDR3 size: 17 residues. Unmatched junction bases numbered 9, after V lost 0 bases and J lost 4 bases. CDR1 and CDR2 (germline): SGDLS, YYNGEE. Study-level points and caveats: Shortening of TCRB CDR3s, moderate but significant, appeared in all four CD4+ subsets of Type 1 diabetes patients. Fewer junction insertions and more nucleotide deletions appeared in type 1 diabetes patients.

In this sample, this clone turned up a few times. Its antigen is undetermined. Expressed TCRB transcripts were sequenced because the entire RNA isolate underwent reverse transcription. Assay used: immunoSEQ multiplex PCR; TCRdb lists only in-frame clones, some missing. This sample has about 260,000 clones; 20% occur once, and the top ten carry 0.028%. This TCR was recovered from a middle-aged woman with type 1 diabetes. Sequenced material: naive CD4+ T cells from blood. The V gene is TRBV9, the J gene TRBJ2-5; 10 bases line up with TRBD2. CDR3 bases: TGTGCCAGCAGCGTAGCTTCGGCTAGCGGGAGCGGAGAGACCCAGTACTTC. It specifies CASSVASASGSGETQYF.